The table lists the clone carrying this TCR beta chain with a count of one. Its antigen remains unknown. Relative to the germline gene, one junction end is altered; a read error may explain this. Those patients picked for sequencing had displayed CD8+CD57+ cell expansion on flow cytometry. TCR beta VDJ combinations and CDR3 sequences were profiled from genomic DNA. TCRdb processed the reads anew with MiXCR; each CDR3 protein has one entry. The data hold 200,000 or so distinct CDR3 sequences, with 48% observed a single time. These data belong to a study of CD8+CD57+ T cells in acquired aplastic anemia. Study as a whole: The mean DNA yield obtained from sorted CD4+ and CD8+ cells came to 3.2 ug.

Broader study findings: Patients were compared with controls for CD8+ Simpson's diversity, and no significant difference emerged.

The sequenced sample was sorted CD4+, CD8+, or CD8+CD57+ T cells (not recorded which) from PBMCs. The sequence was obtained from a human donor with aplastic anemia.

CDR3 DNA: TGTGCCAGCAGCTTTCAAAGCTCCTACGAGCAGTACTTC. Translation gives CASSFQSSYEQYF. The rearrangement uses TRBV10-1 and TRBJ2-7, with D uncertain. The CDR3 length is 13 residues. Looked up from germline, CDR1 is WNHNN and CDR2 is SYGVQD (reference sequence).